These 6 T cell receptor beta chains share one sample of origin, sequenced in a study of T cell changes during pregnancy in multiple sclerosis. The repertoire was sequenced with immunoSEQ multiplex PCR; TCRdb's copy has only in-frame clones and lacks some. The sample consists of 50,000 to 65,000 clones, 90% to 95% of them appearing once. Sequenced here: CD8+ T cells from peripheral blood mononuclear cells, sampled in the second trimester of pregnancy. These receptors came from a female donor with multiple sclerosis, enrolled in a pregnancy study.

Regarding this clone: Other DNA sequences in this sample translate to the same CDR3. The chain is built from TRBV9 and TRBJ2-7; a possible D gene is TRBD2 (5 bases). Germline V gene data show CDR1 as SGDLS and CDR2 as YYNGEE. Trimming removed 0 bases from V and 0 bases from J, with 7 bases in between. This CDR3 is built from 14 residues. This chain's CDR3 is CASSVGGSSYEQYF. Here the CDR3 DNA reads TGTGCCAGCAGCGTAGGAGGGAGCTCCTACGAGCAGTACTTC.

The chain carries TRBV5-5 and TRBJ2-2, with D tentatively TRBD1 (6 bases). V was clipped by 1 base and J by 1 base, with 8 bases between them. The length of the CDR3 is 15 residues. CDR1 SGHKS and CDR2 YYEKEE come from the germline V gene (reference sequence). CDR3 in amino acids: CASSLLQGNTGELFF. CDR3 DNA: TGTGCCAGCAGCTTGTTACAGGGGAACACCGGGGAGCTGTTTTTT.

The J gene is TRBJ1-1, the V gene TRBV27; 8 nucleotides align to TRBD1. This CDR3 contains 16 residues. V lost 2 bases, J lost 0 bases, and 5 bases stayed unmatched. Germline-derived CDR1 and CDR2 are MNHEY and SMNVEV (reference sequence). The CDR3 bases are TGTGCCAGCAGTTTAACTCAGGGGGCCTTGAACACTGAAGCTTTCTTT. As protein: CASSLTQGALNTEAFF.

The CDR3 DNA reads TGTGCCAGCAGCTTTAGCGGTACCACGCAGTATTTT. This codes for CASSFSGTTQYF. The chain carries TRBV7-2 and TRBJ2-3, with D perhaps TRBD2 (6 bases). Germline CDR1 SGHTA, CDR2 FQGNSA. Trimming cost V 3 bases and J 9 bases, with 10 bases left between them. This CDR3 region has 12 residues.

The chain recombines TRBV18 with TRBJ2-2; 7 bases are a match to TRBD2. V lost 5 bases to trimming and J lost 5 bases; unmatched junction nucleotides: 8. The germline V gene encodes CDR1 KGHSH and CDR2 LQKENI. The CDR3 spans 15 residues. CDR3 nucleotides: TGTGCCAGCTCATCGTCTAGCGGCACGACCGGGGAGCTGTTTTTT. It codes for CASSSSSGTTGELFF. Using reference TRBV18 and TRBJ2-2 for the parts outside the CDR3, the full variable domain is NAGVMQNPRHLVRRRGQEARLRCSPMKGHSHVYWYRQLPEEGLKFMVYLQKENIIDESGMPKERFSAEFPKEGPSILRIQQVVRGDSAAYFCASSSSSGTTGELFFGEGSRLTVL.

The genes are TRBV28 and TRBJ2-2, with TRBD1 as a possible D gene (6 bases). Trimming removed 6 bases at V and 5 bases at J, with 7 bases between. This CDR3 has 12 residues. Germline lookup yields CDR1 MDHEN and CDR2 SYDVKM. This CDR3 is CASSTGTGELFF. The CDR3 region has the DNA TGTGCCAGCAGCACAGGGACCGGGGAGCTGTTTTTT.